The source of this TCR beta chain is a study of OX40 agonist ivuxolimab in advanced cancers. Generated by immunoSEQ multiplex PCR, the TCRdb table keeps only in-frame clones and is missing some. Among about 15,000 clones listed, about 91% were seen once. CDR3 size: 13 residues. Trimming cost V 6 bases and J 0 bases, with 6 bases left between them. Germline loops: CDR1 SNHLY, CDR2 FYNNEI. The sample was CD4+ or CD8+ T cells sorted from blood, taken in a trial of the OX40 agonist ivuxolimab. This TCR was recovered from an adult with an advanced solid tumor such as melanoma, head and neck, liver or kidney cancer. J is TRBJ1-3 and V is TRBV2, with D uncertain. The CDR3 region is CASSYSSGNTIYF. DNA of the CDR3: TGTGCCAGCAGCTATAGCTCTGGAAACACCATATATTTT. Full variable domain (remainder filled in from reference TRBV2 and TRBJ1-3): EPEVTQTPSHQVTQMGQEVILRCVPISNHLYFYWYRQILGQKVEFLVSFYNNEISEKSEIFDDQFSVERPDGSNFTLKIRSTKLEDSAMYFCASSYSSGNTIYFGEGSWLTVV.